These 21 T cell receptor beta chains were all obtained from the same sample, sequenced in a study of shared clonotypes between healthy human individuals. Clones were sequenced by immunoSEQ multiplex PCR, and TCRdb holds only the in-frame ones, with some missing. The repertoire consists of hundreds of thousands of clones, with around 72% occurring once and the leading ten covering about 1.7%. The material sequenced was memory CD4+ T cells sorted from blood. Noted subset: CD45RA-negative fraction. All receptors come from a woman younger than 45 in good health.

The chain has TRBV9 and TRBJ2-7; 8 bases map to TRBD2. The CDR3 is 14 amino acids. Germline assignment: CDR1 SGDLS and CDR2 YYNGEE. J lost 2 bases, V lost 3 bases, and 4 bases had no gene match. The CDR3 DNA reads TGTGCCAGCAGCGCCACTAGCGGCCCCTACGAGCAGTACTTC. Residues: CASSATSGPYEQYF. The complete variable domain, with remaining parts taken from reference TRBV9 and TRBJ2-7, reads DSGVTQTPKHLITATGQRVTLRCSPRSGDLSVYWYQQSLDQGLQFLIQYYNGEERAKGNILERFSAQQFPDLHSELNLSSLELGDSALYFCASSATSGPYEQYFGPGTRLTVT.

This chain joins TRBV7-2 and TRBJ1-1; TRBD1 aligns across 9 bases. Germline CDR1 and CDR2: SGHTA and FQGNSA. The CDR3 runs 15 residues. J gave up 6 bases and V 3 bases, and 8 bases lay outside the gene matches. CDR3 coding DNA: TGTGCCAGCAGCTTCACCTCCGGGACAGGGTCTGAAGCTTTCTTT. Translated, it gives CASSFTSGTGSEAFF.

The J gene is TRBJ1-1, the V gene TRBV2; D gene unclear. The V gene's germline CDR1 is SNHLY and CDR2 FYNNEI. There are 14 residues in the CDR3. V gave up 6 bases and J gave up 0 bases, with 11 bases separating them. CDR3 coding DNA: TGTGCCAGCAGCTACGGACTGTTGAACACTGAAGCTTTCTTT. Its translation: CASSYGLLNTEAFF. The whole variable domain, remainder taken from reference TRBV2 and TRBJ1-1, is EPEVTQTPSHQVTQMGQEVILRCVPISNHLYFYWYRQILGQKVEFLVSFYNNEISEKSEIFDDQFSVERPDGSNFTLKIRSTKLEDSAMYFCASSYGLLNTEAFFGQGTRLTVV.

Many counts were recorded for this clone. J is TRBJ2-7 and V is TRBV12-5; D is undetermined. The CDR3 totals 12 residues. CDR1 LGHNT and CDR2 FRNRAP come from the germline V gene. Trimming removed 7 bases at V and 4 bases at J, with 11 bases between. The CDR3 DNA follows: TGTGCTAGTGCCCCCCTCCCATACGAGCAGTACTTC. Translating it yields CASAPLPYEQYF. Supplemented by reference TRBV12-5 and TRBJ2-7, the full variable domain reads DARVTQTPRHKVTEMGQEVTMRCQPILGHNTVFWYRQTMMQGLELLAYFRNRAPLDDSGMPKDRFSAEMPDATLATLKIQPSEPRDSAVYFCASAPLPYEQYFGPGTRLTVT.

V usage is TRBV11-2 and J usage is TRBJ1-3; tentatively, D is TRBD1 (5 bases). This CDR3 spans 17 amino acids. V was clipped by 1 base and J by 0 bases, with 13 bases between them. In germline, CDR1 is SGHAT, CDR2 FQNNGV. For the CDR3, the DNA is TGTGCCAGCAGCTTAGTTTACCTCGACAGCTCTGGAAACACCATATATTTT. This encodes CASSLVYLDSSGNTIYF.

The gene calls are TRBV29-1 and TRBJ2-2, with a possible D match to TRBD1 (6 bases). Between the trimmed V and J ends, which lost 6 bases and 0 bases, there was a span of 11 bases. This CDR3 comprises 14 residues. The germline gives CDR1 SQVTM, CDR2 ANQGSEA. The CDR3 bases are TGCAGCGTGGCACAGGGCCCGAACACCGGGGAGCTGTTTTTT. Protein product: CSVAQGPNTGELFF.

This clone was counted once. This rearrangement joins TRBV5-1 to TRBJ2-3, with 10 bases lining up with TRBD2. This CDR3 has 15 amino acids. J lost 1 base, V lost 5 bases, and 4 bases had no gene match. CDR1 is SGHRS and CDR2 is YFSETQ in the germline V gene. CDR3 bases: TGCGCCAGCAGGCCGCTAGCGGGAGGCACAGATACGCAGTATTTT. Its translation: CASRPLAGGTDTQYF.

V gene TRBV30 combines with J gene TRBJ2-7, with 8 bases identical to TRBD1. The V and J ends lost 2 bases and 5 bases, in that order; junction bases with no gene match: 5. Germline CDR1 GTSNPN, CDR2 SVGIG (reference sequence). The CDR3 runs to 13 residues. The CDR3 DNA reads TGTGCCTGGAGTAAAGGACAGGGCCACGAGCAGTACTTC. Residues: CAWSKGQGHEQYF.

V gene TRBV4-1 combines with J gene TRBJ2-7, with D possibly being TRBD1 (5 bases). Between the trimmed V and J ends, which lost 3 bases and 3 bases, there was a span of 12 bases. CDR1 and CDR2 from the germline V gene are MGHRA and YSYEKL. The CDR3 sequence is 14 residues long. The CDR3 coding sequence is TGCGCCAGCAGCCAGACCCAGGGATTCTACGAGCAGTACTTC. Translated, it gives CASSQTQGFYEQYF.

V and J are TRBV10-3 and TRBJ2-5; TRBD1 agrees at 8 bases. This CDR3 contains 16 residues. Germline trimming cut 2 bases from V and 5 bases from J; bases unmatched to any gene: 10. Germline CDR1 is ENHRY and CDR2 is SYGVKD. This CDR3 is CAISEPNPGGGETQYF. The CDR3 DNA follows: TGTGCCATCAGTGAGCCCAATCCAGGGGGCGGCGAGACCCAGTACTTC.

This sequence joins TRBV4-1 and TRBJ1-2; a weak D match, TRBD1 (6 bases). CDR3 length: 16 amino acids. V was trimmed by 1 base and J by 7 bases, leaving 19 bases between them. Germline V gene data show CDR1 as MGHRA and CDR2 as YSYEKL. CDR3 sequence: CASSQVPGSGAAGYTF. CDR3 nucleotide sequence: TGCGCCAGCAGCCAAGTACCAGGATCGGGGGCGGCTGGCTACACCTTC.

For this clone: Other DNA sequences in this sample translate to the same CDR3. The rearrangement links TRBV6-1 to TRBJ1-5; D gene unclear. V was cut by 5 bases and J by 0 bases, with 8 bases left in between. This CDR3 comprises 14 residues. CDR1 is MNHNS, CDR2 SASEGT, per germline. CDR3 in DNA: TGTGCCAGCAGTCCAGATTATAGCAATCAGCCCCAGCATTTT. Encoded protein: CASSPDYSNQPQHF.

This chain links TRBV28 with TRBJ1-2; 7 bases fit TRBD1. The germline CDR1 and CDR2 sequences are MDHEN and SYDVKM. The CDR3 is made up of 15 amino acids. With V trimmed by 5 bases and J by 4 bases, 10 bases remained unmatched. Here the CDR3 DNA reads TGTGCCAGCAGTCGAACAACAGGGGACGCCTATGGCTACACCTTC. Residues: CASSRTTGDAYGYTF.

The genes are TRBV7-9 and TRBJ1-1, with D maybe TRBD1 (5 bases). In germline, CDR1 is SEHNR, CDR2 FQNEAQ (reference sequence). The CDR3 length is 14 residues. Trimming left V 3 bases short and J 3 bases short, with 11 bases between. CDR3 sequence (DNA): TGTGCCAGCAGCTTTGGGGGGTCGGACACTGAAGCTTTCTTT. It is translated as CASSFGGSDTEAFF.

Of note for this clone: This clone may be a read error of a much larger clone one base away. This rearrangement joins TRBV5-6 to TRBJ1-1; D is unresolved. CDR3 length equals 13 residues. V was pared by 2 bases and J by 1 base, with 6 bases between. Per germline, CDR1 SGHDT and CDR2 YYEEEE. CDR3 DNA: TGTGCCAGCAGCTTCACACGGAACACTGAAGCTTTCTTT. As protein: CASSFTRNTEAFF.

CDR3 DNA sequence: TGTGCCAGCAGCTTAGTACTAGCGGAGACGGAGACCCAGTACTTC. This sequence encodes CASSLVLAETETQYF. The V call is TRBV7-9, the J call TRBJ2-5; 8 nucleotides align to TRBD2. V was clipped by 1 base and J by 5 bases; unmatched bases: 6. Germline CDR1 reads SEHNR; CDR2 reads FQNEAQ (reference sequence). The CDR3 is made up of 15 amino acids.

This chain links TRBV5-1 with TRBJ2-3, with D perhaps assigned TRBD1 or TRBD2 (6 bases each). The V end lost 4 bases, the J end lost 3 bases, and 15 bases lay between the germline ends. CDR1 SGHRS and CDR2 YFSETQ come from the germline V gene. This CDR3 region has 15 residues. CDR3 residues: CASSPRQGRTDTQYF. The CDR3 nucleotides are TGCGCCAGCAGCCCCCGGCAGGGGAGGACAGATACGCAGTATTTT.

The rearrangement uses TRBV5-1 and TRBJ2-7; TRBD2 matches at 11 bases. Trimming cost V 1 base and J 6 bases; bases outside gene matches: 9. The V gene's germline CDR1 is SGHRS and CDR2 YFSETQ. CDR3 length equals 16 residues. CDR3 sequence reads: CASSLTSGRGGSEQYF. CDR3 DNA sequence: TGCGCCAGCAGCTTGACTAGCGGGAGAGGGGGGTCCGAGCAGTACTTC.

There are a few counts of this clone. The chain carries TRBV6-6 and TRBJ1-3; D gene uncertain. Germline V lookup: CDR1 MNHNY, CDR2 SVGAGI (reference sequence). V was cut by 7 bases and J by 8 bases, with 18 bases left in between. CDR3 length equals 14 residues. The DNA for the CDR3 is TGTGCCAGCACCCTAGCTCGGAACACCGACACCATATATTTT. It yields the protein CASTLARNTDTIYF.

As for this clone: The sample contains more than one DNA sequence encoding this CDR3. The genes are TRBV28 and TRBJ2-3; D ambiguous. V was pared by 1 base and J by 4 bases, with 9 bases between. CDR1 and CDR2 from the germline V gene are MDHEN and SYDVKM. CDR3 length: 14 amino acids. In DNA form, the CDR3 reads TGTGCCAGCAGTTTATCGGCTCGGGCAGATACGCAGTATTTT. This gives the protein CASSLSARADTQYF.

V gene TRBV27 combines with J gene TRBJ2-7; TRBD1 might be the D (5 bases). In germline, CDR1 is MNHEY, CDR2 SMNVEV (reference sequence). The CDR3 is 12 residues long. Trimming took off 10 bases at V and 2 bases at J, with 12 bases between the two ends. CDR3 residues: CATLGRTYEQYF. For the CDR3, the DNA is TGTGCCACTTTGGGGCGGACCTACGAGCAGTACTTC.